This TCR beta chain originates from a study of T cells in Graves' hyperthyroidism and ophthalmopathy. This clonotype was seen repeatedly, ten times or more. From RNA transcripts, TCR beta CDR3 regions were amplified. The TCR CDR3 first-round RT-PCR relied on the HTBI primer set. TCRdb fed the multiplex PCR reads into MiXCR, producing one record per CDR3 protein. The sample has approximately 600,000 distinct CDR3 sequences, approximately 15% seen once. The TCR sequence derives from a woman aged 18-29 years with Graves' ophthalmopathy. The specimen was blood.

CDR3 coding DNA: TGCAGTGCTAAAACTGACCGGGACGTGGACAATCAGCCCCAGCATTTT. Residues: CSAKTDRDVDNQPQHF. The genes are TRBV20-1 and TRBJ1-5; D possibly corresponds to TRBD1 (5 bases). CDR3 size: 16 residues. Germline V gene data show CDR1 as DFQATT and CDR2 as SNEGSKA (reference sequence). V dropped 4 bases and J dropped 3 bases, with 19 bases sitting between them.